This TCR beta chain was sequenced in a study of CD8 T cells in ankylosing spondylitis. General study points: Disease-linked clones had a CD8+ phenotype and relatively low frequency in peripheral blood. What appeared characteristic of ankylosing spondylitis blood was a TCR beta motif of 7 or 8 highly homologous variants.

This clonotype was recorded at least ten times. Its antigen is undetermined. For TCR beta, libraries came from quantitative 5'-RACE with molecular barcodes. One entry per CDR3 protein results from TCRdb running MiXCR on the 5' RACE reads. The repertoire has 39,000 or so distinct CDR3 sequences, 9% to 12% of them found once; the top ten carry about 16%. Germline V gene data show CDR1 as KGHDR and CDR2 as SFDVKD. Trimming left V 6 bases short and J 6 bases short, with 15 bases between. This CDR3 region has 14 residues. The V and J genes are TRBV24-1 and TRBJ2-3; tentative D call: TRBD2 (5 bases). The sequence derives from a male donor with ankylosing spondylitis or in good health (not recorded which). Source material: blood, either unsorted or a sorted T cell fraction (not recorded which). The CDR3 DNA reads TGTGCCACCAGTTCCTCTGGGGAGCTTGATACGCAGTATTTT. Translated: CATSSSGELDTQYF.